This T cell receptor beta chain was captured by sequencing in a study of cytomegalovirus exposure and HLA in healthy donors. This CDR3 is 15 amino acids long. Looked up from germline, CDR1 is MRHNA and CDR2 is SNTAGT. V lost 6 bases, J lost 5 bases, and 14 bases lay in between. PCR primers comprised 60 Vbeta and 13 Jbeta primers. Measured with immunoSEQ multiplex PCR; TCRdb has only the in-frame clones, and not every one. Of approximately 120,000 clones listed, roughly 82% were seen once; the top ten hold approximately 10%. Study-wide findings and caveats: Based on reports, TCR beta sequences accurately predicted HLA-A and HLA-B alleles for most subjects.

At sampling all donors were nominally healthy, likely with unrecorded immune exposures. Concerning this clone itself: Its antigen remains unknown.

The clonotype originates from a man in his forties or fifties in good health and CMV-seropositive. V gene TRBV6-4 combines with J gene TRBJ1-6; D is perhaps TRBD1 (6 bases). Sequencing was done on a sample of PBMCs. CDR3 sequence: CASRLTGGDNSPLHF. Here the CDR3 DNA reads TGTGCCAGCAGACTGACAGGTGGCGATAATTCACCCCTCCACTTT.